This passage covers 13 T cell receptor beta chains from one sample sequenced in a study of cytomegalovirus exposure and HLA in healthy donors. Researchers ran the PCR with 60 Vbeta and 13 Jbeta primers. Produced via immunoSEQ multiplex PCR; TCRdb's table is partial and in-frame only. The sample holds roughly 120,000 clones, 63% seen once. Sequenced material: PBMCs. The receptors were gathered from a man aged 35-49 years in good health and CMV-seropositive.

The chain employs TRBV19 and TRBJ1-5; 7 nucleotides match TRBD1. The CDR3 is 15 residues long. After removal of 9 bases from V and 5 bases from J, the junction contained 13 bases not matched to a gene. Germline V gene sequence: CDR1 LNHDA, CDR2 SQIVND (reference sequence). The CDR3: CASDRVGRVDQPQHF. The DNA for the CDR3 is TGTGCCAGCGACAGGGTCGGCAGGGTGGATCAGCCCCAGCATTTT.

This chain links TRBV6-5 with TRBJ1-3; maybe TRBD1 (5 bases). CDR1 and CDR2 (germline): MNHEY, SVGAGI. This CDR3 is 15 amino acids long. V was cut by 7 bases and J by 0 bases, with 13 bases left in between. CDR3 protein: CASNQGRFSGNTIYF. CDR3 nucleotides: TGTGCCAGCAACCAGGGAAGGTTCTCTGGAAACACCATATATTTT.

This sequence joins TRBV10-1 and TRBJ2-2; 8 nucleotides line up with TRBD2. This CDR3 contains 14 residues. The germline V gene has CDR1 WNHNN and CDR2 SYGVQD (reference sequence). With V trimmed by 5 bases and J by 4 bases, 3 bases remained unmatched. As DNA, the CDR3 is TGCGCCAGCAGTCGCGGGGGGACCACCGGGGAGCTGTTTTTT. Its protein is CASSRGGTTGELFF.

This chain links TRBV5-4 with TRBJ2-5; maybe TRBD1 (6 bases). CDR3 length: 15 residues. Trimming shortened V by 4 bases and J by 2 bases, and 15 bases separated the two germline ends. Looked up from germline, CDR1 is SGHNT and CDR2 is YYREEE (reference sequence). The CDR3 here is CASSPNNRVQETQYF. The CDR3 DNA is TGTGCCAGCAGCCCCAATAACAGGGTTCAAGAGACCCAGTACTTC.

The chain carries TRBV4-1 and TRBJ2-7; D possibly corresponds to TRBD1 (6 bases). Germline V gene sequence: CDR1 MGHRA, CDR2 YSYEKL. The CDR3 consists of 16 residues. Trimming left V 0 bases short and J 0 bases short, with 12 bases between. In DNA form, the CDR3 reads TGCGCCAGCAGCCAAGACCTCAACAGGGTCTCCTACGAGCAGTACTTC. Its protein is CASSQDLNRVSYEQYF.

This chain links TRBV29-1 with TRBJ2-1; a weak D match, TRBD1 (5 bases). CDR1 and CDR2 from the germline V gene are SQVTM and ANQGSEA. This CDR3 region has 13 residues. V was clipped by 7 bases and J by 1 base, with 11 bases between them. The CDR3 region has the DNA TGCAGCGCCGGCAGGGTTTCCTACAATGAGCAGTTCTTC. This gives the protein CSAGRVSYNEQFF.

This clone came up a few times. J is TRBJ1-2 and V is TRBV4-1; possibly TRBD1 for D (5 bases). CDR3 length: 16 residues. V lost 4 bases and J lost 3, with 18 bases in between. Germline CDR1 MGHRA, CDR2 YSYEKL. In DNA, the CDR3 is TGCGCCAGCAGCCCGGAGGCGGGGACCGCGGACTATGGCTACACCTTC. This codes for CASSPEAGTADYGYTF.

The CDR3 DNA reads as TGTGCCAGCAGTGAACCGGGAAGAGAGACCCAGTACTTC. Translation: CASSEPGRETQYF. This chain links TRBV6-1 with TRBJ2-5; perhaps TRBD2 as D (5 bases). V was shortened by 2 bases and J by 4 bases, with 8 bases between the two germline ends. CDR1 and CDR2 from the germline V gene are MNHNS and SASEGT. This CDR3 is 13 amino acids long.

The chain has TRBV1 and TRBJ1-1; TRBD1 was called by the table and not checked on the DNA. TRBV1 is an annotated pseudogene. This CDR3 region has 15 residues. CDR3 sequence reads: CTSSHRDRRNTEAFF. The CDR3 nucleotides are TGCACGAGCAGCCACCGGGACAGGAGGAACACTGAAGCTTTCTTT.

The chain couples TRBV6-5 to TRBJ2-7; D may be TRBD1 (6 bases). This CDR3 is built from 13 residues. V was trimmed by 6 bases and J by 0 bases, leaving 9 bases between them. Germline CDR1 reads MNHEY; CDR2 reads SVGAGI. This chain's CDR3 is CASRRTASYEQYF. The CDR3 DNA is TGTGCCAGCAGAAGGACAGCCTCCTACGAGCAGTACTTC.

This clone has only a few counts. DNA for the CDR3: TGTGCCAGCAGCGGCACCGGGACATTTGAGGCGACCCAGTACTTC. Its translation: CASSGTGTFEATQYF. V and J are TRBV9 and TRBJ2-5; a weak D match, TRBD1 (6 bases). The CDR3 spans 15 residues. V was pared by 3 bases and J by 7 bases, with 19 bases between. CDR1 is SGDLS and CDR2 is YYNGEE in the germline V gene.

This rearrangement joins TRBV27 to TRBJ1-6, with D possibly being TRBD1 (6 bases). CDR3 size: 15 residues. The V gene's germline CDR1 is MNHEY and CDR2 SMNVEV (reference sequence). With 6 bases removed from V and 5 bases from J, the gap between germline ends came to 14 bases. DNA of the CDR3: TGTGCCAGCAGCATAGTACAGGGTAATAATTCACCCCTCCACTTT. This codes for CASSIVQGNNSPLHF.

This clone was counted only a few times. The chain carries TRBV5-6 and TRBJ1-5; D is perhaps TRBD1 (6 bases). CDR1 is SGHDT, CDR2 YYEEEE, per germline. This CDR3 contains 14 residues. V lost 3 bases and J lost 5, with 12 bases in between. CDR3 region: CASSSLGGDQPQHF. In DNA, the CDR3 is TGTGCCAGCAGCTCTTTAGGGGGAGATCAGCCCCAGCATTTT.